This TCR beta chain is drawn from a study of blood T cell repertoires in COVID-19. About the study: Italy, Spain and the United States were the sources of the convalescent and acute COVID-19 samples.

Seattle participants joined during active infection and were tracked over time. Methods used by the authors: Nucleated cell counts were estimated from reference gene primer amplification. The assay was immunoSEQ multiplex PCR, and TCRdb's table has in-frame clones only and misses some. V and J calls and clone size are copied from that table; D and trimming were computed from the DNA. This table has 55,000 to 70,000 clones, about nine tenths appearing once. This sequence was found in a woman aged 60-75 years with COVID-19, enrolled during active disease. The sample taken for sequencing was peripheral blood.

CDR3 DNA: TGTGCCAGCAGCTACGTGGAGGAAAAACTGTTTTTT. It encodes CASSYVEEKLFF. The chain recombines TRBV7-9 with TRBJ1-4; D unresolved. This CDR3 comprises 12 residues. Trimming removed 4 bases at V and 8 bases at J, with 8 bases between. Germline CDR1 is SEHNR and CDR2 is FQNEAQ (reference sequence).